Below, one T cell receptor (beta chain) is given with its context. TCRdb's table, derived via immunoSEQ multiplex PCR, lists solely in-frame clones and lacks some. Found here are tens of thousands of clones, approximately 94% of them singletons; the top ten hold 2.5% to 3.5%. The germline V gene has CDR1 SGHRS and CDR2 YFSETQ. The CDR3 has 14 residues. Trimming pared 4 bases from V and 3 bases from J, leaving 13 bases between. The data were taken from a study of cytomegalovirus exposure and HLA in healthy donors. The source is a woman in her late teens or twenties in good health and CMV-seropositive. This chain connects TRBV5-1 to TRBJ2-5; perhaps TRBD1 as D (6 bases). Sequencing input: PBMCs. CDR3 amino acids: CASSPPQGEETQYF. In DNA form, the CDR3 reads TGCGCCAGCAGCCCGCCACAGGGAGAAGAGACCCAGTACTTC.